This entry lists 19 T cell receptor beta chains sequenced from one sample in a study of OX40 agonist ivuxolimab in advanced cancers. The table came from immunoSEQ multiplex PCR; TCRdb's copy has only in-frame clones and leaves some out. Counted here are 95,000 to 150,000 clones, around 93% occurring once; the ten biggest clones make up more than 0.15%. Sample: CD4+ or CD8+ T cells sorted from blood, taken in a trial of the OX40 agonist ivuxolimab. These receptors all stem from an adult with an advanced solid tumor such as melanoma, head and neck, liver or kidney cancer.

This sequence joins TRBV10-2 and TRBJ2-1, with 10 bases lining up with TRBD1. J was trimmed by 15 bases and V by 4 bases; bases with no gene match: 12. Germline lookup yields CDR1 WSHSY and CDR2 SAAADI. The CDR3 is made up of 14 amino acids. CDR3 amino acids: CASSGTGGSLSRFF. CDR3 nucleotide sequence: TGCGCCAGCAGTGGGACAGGGGGGAGTCTCAGTCGGTTCTTC.

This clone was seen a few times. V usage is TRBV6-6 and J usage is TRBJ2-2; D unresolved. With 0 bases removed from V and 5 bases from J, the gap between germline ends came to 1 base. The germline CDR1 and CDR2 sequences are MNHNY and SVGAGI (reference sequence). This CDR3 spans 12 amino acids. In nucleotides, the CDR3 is TGTGCCAGCAGTTACTCGACCGGGGAGCTGTTTTTT. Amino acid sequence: CASSYSTGELFF.

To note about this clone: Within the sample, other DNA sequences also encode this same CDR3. The CDR3 loop reads CASSSYNEQFF. CDR3 in DNA: TGCGCCAGCAGCTCCTACAATGAGCAGTTCTTC. The chain combines TRBV5-1 with TRBJ2-1; D uncertain. Germline CDR1 SGHRS, CDR2 YFSETQ. The length of the CDR3 is 11 residues. The V end was cut by 3 bases, the J end by 2 bases, with 0 bases between.

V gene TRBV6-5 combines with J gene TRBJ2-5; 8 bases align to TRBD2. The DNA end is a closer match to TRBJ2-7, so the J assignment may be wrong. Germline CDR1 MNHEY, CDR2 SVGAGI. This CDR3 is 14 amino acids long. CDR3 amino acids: CASSRGGHPYEQYF. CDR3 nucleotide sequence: TGTGCCAGCAGCCGGGGGGGGCACCCCTACGAGCAGTACTTC.

The CDR3 DNA sequence: TGTGCCAGCAGCTTAGCACAGTCAAGCAATCAGCCCCAGCATTTT. Its protein is CASSLAQSSNQPQHF. This chain uses TRBV7-2 with TRBJ1-5; D is unresolved. With 0 bases removed from V and 1 base from J, the gap between germline ends came to 7 bases. Germline V gene lookup returns CDR1 SGHTA and CDR2 FQGNSA. This CDR3 has 15 residues.

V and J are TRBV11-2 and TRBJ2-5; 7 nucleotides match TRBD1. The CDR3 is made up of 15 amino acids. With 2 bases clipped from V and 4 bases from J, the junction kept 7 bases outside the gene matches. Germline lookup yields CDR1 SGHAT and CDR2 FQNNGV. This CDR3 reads CASSLWSTGIETQYF. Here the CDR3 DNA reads TGTGCCAGCAGCTTATGGTCGACAGGGATAGAGACCCAGTACTTC.

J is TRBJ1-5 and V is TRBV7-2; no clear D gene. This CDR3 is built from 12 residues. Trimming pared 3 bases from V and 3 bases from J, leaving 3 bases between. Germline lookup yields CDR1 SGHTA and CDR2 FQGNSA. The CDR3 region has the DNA TGTGCCAGCAGCTTCGTCAATCAGCCCCAGCATTTT. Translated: CASSFVNQPQHF.

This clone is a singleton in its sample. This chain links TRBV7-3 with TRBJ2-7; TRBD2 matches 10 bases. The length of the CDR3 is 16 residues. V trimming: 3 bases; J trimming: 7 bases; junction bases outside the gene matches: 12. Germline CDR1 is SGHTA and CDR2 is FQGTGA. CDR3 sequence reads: CASSFPLLAGVREQYF. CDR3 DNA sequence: TGTGCCAGCAGCTTCCCCCTTCTAGCGGGAGTAAGGGAGCAGTACTTC.

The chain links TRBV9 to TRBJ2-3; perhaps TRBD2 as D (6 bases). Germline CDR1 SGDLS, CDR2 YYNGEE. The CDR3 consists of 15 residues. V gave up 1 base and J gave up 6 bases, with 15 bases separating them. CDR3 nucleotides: TGTGCCAGCAGCGTAACTAGCACGATGGGGGATACGCAGTATTTT. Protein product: CASSVTSTMGDTQYF.

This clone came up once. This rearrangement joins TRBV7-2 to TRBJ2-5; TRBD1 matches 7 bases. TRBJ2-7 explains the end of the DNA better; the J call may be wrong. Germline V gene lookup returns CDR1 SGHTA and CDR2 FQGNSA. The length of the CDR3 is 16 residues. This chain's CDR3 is CASSLTQTGPPDEQYF. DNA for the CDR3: TGTGCCAGCAGCTTAACGCAGACAGGGCCCCCGGACGAGCAGTACTTC.

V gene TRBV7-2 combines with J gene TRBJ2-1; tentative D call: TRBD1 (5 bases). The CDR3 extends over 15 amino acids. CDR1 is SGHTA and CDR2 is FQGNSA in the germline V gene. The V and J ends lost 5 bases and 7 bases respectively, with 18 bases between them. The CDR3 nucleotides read TGTGCCAGCAGCAATACAGGCGGTAGACGGAATGAGCAGTTCTTC. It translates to CASSNTGGRRNEQFF.

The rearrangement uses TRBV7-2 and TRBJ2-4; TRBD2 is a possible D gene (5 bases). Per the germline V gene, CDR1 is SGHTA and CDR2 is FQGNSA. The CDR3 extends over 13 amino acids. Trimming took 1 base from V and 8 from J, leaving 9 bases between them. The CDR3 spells CASSLGGWDIQYF. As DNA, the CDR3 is TGTGCCAGCAGCTTAGGAGGGTGGGACATTCAGTACTTC. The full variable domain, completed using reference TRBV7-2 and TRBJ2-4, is GAGVSQSPSNKVTEKGKDVELRCDPISGHTALYWYRQSLGQGLEFLIYFQGNSAPDKSGLPSDRFSAERTGGSVSTLTIQRTQQEDSAVYLCASSLGGWDIQYFGAGTRLSVL.

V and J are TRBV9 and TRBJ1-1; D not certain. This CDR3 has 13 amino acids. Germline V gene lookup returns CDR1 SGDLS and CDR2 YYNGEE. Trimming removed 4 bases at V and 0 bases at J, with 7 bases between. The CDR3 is CASSSQMNTEAFF. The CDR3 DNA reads TGTGCCAGCAGCTCACAGATGAACACTGAAGCTTTCTTT.

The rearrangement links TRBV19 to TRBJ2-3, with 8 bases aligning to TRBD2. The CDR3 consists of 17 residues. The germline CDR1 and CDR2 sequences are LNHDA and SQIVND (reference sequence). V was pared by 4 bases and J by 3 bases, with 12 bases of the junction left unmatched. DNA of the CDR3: TGTGCCAGTAGTAATGCGCGCGGCGGGGGGAAGACAGATACGCAGTATTTT. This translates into CASSNARGGGKTDTQYF.

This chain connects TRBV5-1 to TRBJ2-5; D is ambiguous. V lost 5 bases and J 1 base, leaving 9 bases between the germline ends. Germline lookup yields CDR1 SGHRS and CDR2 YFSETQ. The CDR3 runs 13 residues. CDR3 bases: TGCGCCAGCAGGCCCGGCAGCCAAGAGACCCAGTACTTC. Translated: CASRPGSQETQYF.

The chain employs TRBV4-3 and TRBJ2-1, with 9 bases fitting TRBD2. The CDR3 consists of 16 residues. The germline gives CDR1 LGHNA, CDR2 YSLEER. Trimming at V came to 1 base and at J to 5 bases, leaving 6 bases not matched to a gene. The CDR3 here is CASSQGLAGPNNEQFF. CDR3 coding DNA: TGCGCCAGCAGCCAAGGTCTAGCGGGGCCTAACAATGAGCAGTTCTTC.

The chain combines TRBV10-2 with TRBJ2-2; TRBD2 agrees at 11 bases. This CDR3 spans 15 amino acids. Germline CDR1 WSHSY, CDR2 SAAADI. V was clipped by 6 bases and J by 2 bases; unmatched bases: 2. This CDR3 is CASRGLAANTGELFF. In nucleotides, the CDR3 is TGCGCCAGCAGGGGACTAGCGGCTAACACCGGGGAGCTGTTTTTT.

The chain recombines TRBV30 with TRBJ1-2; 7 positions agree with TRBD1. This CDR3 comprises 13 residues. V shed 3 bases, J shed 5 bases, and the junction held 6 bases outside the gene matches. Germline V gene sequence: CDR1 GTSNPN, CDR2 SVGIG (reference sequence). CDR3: CAWRVQGTYGYTF. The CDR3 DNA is TGTGCCTGGAGGGTACAGGGGACTTATGGCTACACCTTC.

The CDR3 sequence is CASSLDGRGGEETQYF. In nucleotides, the CDR3 is TGCGCCAGCAGCTTGGATGGCAGGGGAGGAGAAGAGACCCAGTACTTC. The V gene is TRBV5-1, the J gene TRBJ2-5, with D tentatively TRBD1 or TRBD2 (6 bases each). Trimming took off 0 bases at V and 3 bases at J, with 15 bases between the two ends. The CDR3 length is 16 residues. The germline V gene encodes CDR1 SGHRS and CDR2 YFSETQ.